This TCR beta chain was captured by sequencing in a study of Graves' ophthalmopathy and Graves' hyperthyroidism. Study-wide background: There was a collection of peripheral blood at initial diagnosis, before any treatment.

V dropped 6 bases and J dropped 2 bases, with 22 bases sitting between them. Germline CDR1 is SGHVS and CDR2 is FQNEAQ. This CDR3 has 18 amino acids. Having ophthalmopathy, the donors showed moderate-to-severe activity, CAS ≥3 and NOSPECS ≥4, with disease lasting under 3 months. Notes on the study in general: Ophthalmopathy progression predictions by the model showed around 72% specificity and about 70% sensitivity.

CDR3 regions of TCR beta were amplified from RNA transcripts. Scientists carried out first-round RT-PCR using HTBI primers and then a second-round multiplex PCR. One entry per CDR3 protein, called by TCRdb with MiXCR from the multiplex PCR reads. The top ten hold approximately 9.8% of the sample, which has about 480,000 distinct CDR3 sequences, over 13% seen once. In regard to this clonotype: What it binds is unknown.

V gene TRBV7-8 combines with J gene TRBJ2-2; D is unclear. Sequenced: blood. The TCR comes from a woman between 25 and 40 years old with Graves' ophthalmopathy. The chain's CDR3 is CASRPSRRVGPNTGELFF. As DNA, the CDR3 is TGTGCCAGCAGGCCCTCAAGACGCGTTGGACCTAACACCGGGGAGCTGTTTTTT.